Listed below are T cell receptor beta chains from one sample, sequenced in a study of regulatory T cells in long-lasting Graves disease. TCRdb re-derived calls from the multiplex PCR reads in MiXCR, one entry per CDR3 protein. The sample has about 430,000 distinct CDR3 sequences, 21% seen once. The source was peripheral blood mononuclear cells (PBMCs), collected when the disease was refractory, from a patient treated with antithyroid drugs. All receptors derive from a female donor with Graves disease. Both conserved end residues are part of each CDR3. D genes are given only for firm matches. The listing skips clone size in some rows; elsewhere it reads once, few, many or a size class.

J gene: TRBJ1-5
V gene: TRBV4-1
D gene: TRBD1
clone size: few
CDR3 DNA: TGCGCCAGCAGCCAGGGACAGTCTCGCCAGCCCCAGCATTTT
CDR3 protein: CASSQGQSRQPQHF

J gene: TRBJ2-7
V gene: TRBV20-1
D gene: TRBD1
clone size: .
CDR3 DNA: TGCAGTGCTACCGCGGACAGGGGGAATTACGAGCAGTACTTC
CDR3 protein: CSATADRGNYEQYF

J gene: TRBJ2-3
V gene: TRBV7-3
D gene: TRBD1
clone size: .
CDR3 DNA: TGTGCCAGCAGTAAAGGGGGCCCTAGTAGCACAGATACGCAGTATTTT
CDR3 protein: CASSKGGPSSTDTQYF

J gene: TRBJ2-7
V gene: TRBV28
D gene: .
clone size: .
CDR3 DNA: TGTGCCAGCAGTTTATACCGGGGACCCTACGAGCAGTACTTC
CDR3 protein: CASSLYRGPYEQYF

J gene: TRBJ2-7
V gene: TRBV7-2
D gene: .
clone size: many
CDR3 DNA: TGTGCCAGCAGCTCCTATATCTCCTACGAGCAGTACTTC
CDR3 protein: CASSSYISYEQYF

J gene: TRBJ1-2
V gene: TRBV20-1
D gene: .
clone size: .
CDR3 DNA: TGCAGTGCTAGAGATCGCCAGTTCCCCGGGTATGGCTACACCTTC
CDR3 protein: CSARDRQFPGYGYTF

J gene: TRBJ1-2
V gene: TRBV2
D gene: .
clone size: many
CDR3 DNA: TGTGCCAGCAGTGAAGTACCCAGTGCCGAGGAGTGGGACTATGGCTACACCTTC
CDR3 protein: CASSEVPSAEEWDYGYTF

J gene: TRBJ2-5
V gene: TRBV6-2/TRBV6-3
D gene: .
clone size: .
CDR3 DNA: TGTGCCAGCATAAGGGGGGGCATGGAGACCCAGTACTTC
CDR3 protein: CASIRGGMETQYF

J gene: TRBJ1-1
V gene: TRBV10-3
D gene: .
clone size: many
CDR3 DNA: TGTGCCATCAGTGAGTCGGGAAGGGGAACTGAAGCTTTCTTT
CDR3 protein: CAISESGRGTEAFF

J gene: TRBJ2-2
V gene: TRBV20-1
D gene: .
clone size: many
CDR3 DNA: TGCAGTGCTAGCGGGACCGCGAACACCGGGGAGCTGTTTTTT
CDR3 protein: CSASGTANTGELFF

J gene: TRBJ2-5
V gene: TRBV7-9
D gene: TRBD2
clone size: many
CDR3 DNA: TGTGCCAGCAGCTTCGCCGGGGGGGCGCAAGAGACCCAGTACTTC
CDR3 protein: CASSFAGGAQETQYF

J gene: TRBJ2-7
V gene: TRBV5-1
D gene: TRBD2
clone size: .
CDR3 DNA: TGCGCCAGCAGCTTGGAGATTCAAGCGGGAGAGCAGTACTTC
CDR3 protein: CASSLEIQAGEQYF

J gene: TRBJ2-7
V gene: TRBV4-2
D gene: TRBD2
clone size: .
CDR3 DNA: TGTGCCAGCAGACGAAGCGGGAGCTCCTACGAGCAGTACTTC
CDR3 protein: CASRRSGSSYEQYF

J gene: TRBJ2-5
V gene: TRBV9
D gene: .
clone size: many
CDR3 DNA: TGTGCCAGCAGCGAGAGGGGCGGGGAGACCCAGTACTTC
CDR3 protein: CASSERGGETQYF